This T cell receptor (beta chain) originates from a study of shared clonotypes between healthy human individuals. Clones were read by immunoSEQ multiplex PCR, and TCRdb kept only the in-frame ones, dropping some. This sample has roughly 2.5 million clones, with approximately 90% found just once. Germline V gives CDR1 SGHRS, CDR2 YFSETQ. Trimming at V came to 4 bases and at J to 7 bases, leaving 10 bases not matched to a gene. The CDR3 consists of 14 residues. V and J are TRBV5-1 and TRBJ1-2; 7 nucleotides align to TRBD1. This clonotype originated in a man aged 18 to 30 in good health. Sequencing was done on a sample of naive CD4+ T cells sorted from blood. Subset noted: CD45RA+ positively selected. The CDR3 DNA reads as TGCGCCAGCAGCCAAACCGGGACAGAGGCTGGCTACACCTTC. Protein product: CASSQTGTEAGYTF.